The 7 T cell receptor beta chains presented below share a single source sample, sequenced in a study of blood T cells in healthy people across ages (dated by TCRdb to the mid-2010s). Receptors were amplified or captured by 5' RACE. This sample was sequenced with an Illumina HiSeq 2500. A second about 7 to 12 cycle PCR used a sample-barcoded 5' primer and a J-beta primer mix. In TCRdb, the public reads were trimmed at Q25 with fastp and aligned with MiXCR, with productive beta chains retained. Every entry covers one CDR3 protein and lists the most common genes and DNA from its rows. The sample table contains some 1.6 million distinct CDR3 sequences; only one count was recorded for around 35% of them. About 11% of the sample belongs to the ten largest clones. The sequencing input was blood. The receptors were gathered from a woman aged 25 to 39 in good health.

The V gene is TRBV20-1, the J gene TRBJ2-3, with TRBD1 matching 12 bases. Losses at the gene ends were 6 bases for V and 2 bases for J; bases not matched to a gene: 3. Germline CDR1 is DFQATT and CDR2 is SNEGSKA (reference sequence). The CDR3 is 14 amino acids. CDR3 sequence reads: CSAPGQGATDTQYF. The CDR3 coding sequence is TGCAGTGCCCCGGGACAGGGGGCCACAGATACGCAGTATTTT.

The genes are TRBV29-1 and TRBJ2-7; TRBD2 might be the D (6 bases). The CDR3 is made up of 16 amino acids. Trimming cost V 4 bases and J 0 bases, with 19 bases left between them. CDR1 is SQVTM and CDR2 is ANQGSEA in the germline V gene. CDR3 bases: TGCAGCGTTGGGGGTCGGGACGGGAGAGACTCCTACGAGCAGTACTTC. This gives the protein CSVGGRDGRDSYEQYF.

This chain joins TRBV15 and TRBJ2-7; a weak D match, TRBD2 (7 bases). The CDR3 spans 14 residues. Germline CDR1 and CDR2: LNHNV and YYDKDF (reference sequence). Trimming took 0 bases from V and 2 from J, leaving 8 bases between them. Written as DNA, the CDR3 is TGTGCCACCAGCAGAGAAGGGGGGGCCTACGAGCAGTACTTC. Translated: CATSREGGAYEQYF.

The gene calls are TRBV10-3 and TRBJ2-1, with TRBD2 matching over 9 bases. The CDR3 contains 15 residues. V gave up 6 bases and J gave up 7 bases; unmatched junction bases: 10. Germline values: CDR1 ENHRY, CDR2 SYGVKD. The CDR3 protein is CAIRSLREGLNEQFF. CDR3 bases: TGTGCCATCAGATCGCTGCGGGAGGGCCTAAATGAGCAGTTCTTC.

The sample holds a few counts of this clonotype. V usage is TRBV12-3 or TRBV12-4 and J usage is TRBJ2-1; D is undetermined. TRBJ2-7 explains the end of the DNA better; the J call may be wrong. The CDR3 totals 16 residues. The CDR3 is CASSPPMIVGPNEQYF. Here the CDR3 DNA reads TGTGCCAGCAGCCCCCCTATGATAGTGGGCCCCAATGAGCAGTACTTC.

This clonotype was seen at least ten times. The chain combines TRBV5-6 with TRBJ2-1; TRBD2 matches at 12 bases. The CDR3 runs 14 residues. Germline V gene sequence: CDR1 SGHDT, CDR2 YYEEEE. V was clipped by 6 bases and J by 4 bases; unmatched bases: 2. This CDR3 is CASTGLAGYNEQFF. DNA for the CDR3: TGTGCCAGCACTGGACTAGCGGGATACAATGAGCAGTTCTTC.

The chain is built from TRBV20-1 and TRBJ1-2; possibly TRBD1 for D (5 bases). V was trimmed by 6 bases and J by 4 bases, leaving 9 bases between them. This CDR3 spans 11 amino acids. CDR1 DFQATT and CDR2 SNEGSKA come from the germline V gene (reference sequence). CDR3 sequence (DNA): TGCAGTGCCCCCAGGGTCTATGGCTACACCTTC. It translates to CSAPRVYGYTF.